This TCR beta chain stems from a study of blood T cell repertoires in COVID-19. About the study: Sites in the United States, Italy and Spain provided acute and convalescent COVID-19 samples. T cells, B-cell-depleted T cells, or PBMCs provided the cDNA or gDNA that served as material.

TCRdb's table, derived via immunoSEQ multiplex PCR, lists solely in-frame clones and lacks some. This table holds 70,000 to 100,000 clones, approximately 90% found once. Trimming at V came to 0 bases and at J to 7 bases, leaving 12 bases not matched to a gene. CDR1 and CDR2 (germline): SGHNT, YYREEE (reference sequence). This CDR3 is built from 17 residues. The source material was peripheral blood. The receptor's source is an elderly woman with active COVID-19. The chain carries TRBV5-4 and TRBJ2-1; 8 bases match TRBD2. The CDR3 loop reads CASSLGGSSGRVNEQFF. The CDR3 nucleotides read TGTGCCAGCAGCTTGGGAGGTTCGAGCGGGAGAGTTAATGAGCAGTTCTTC.